Listed below are T cell receptor beta chains from one sample, sequenced in a study of blood T cell repertoires in COVID-19. The data were produced by immunoSEQ multiplex PCR, yet TCRdb's version contains in-frame clones alone and is incomplete. The sample carries 100,000 to 150,000 clones, 86% recorded once. Source material: PBMCs or T cells enriched from blood (not recorded which). These receptor sequences come from a woman aged 50 to 65 who had recovered from COVID-19. Each CDR3 is given without its conserved first and last residue. The order of the fields is CDR3 protein, V gene, clone size, J gene. Size is stated for part of the rows, as once, few or many counts, or as a class when the clone is expanded.

CDR3: ASSLADQEVETQY
V: TRBV5-1
size: once
J: TRBJ2-5

CDR3: ASSYTESTDTQY
V: TRBV6-5
size: -
J: TRBJ2-3

CDR3: ASSNREPVPSYGYT
V: TRBV19
size: -
J: TRBJ1-2

CDR3: ASRAQGVSNQPQH
V: TRBV6-5
size: -
J: TRBJ1-5

CDR3: ARSGLEADTQY
V: TRBV5-3
size: -
J: TRBJ2-3

CDR3: ASRTTRGQPQH
V: TRBV6-6
size: -
J: TRBJ1-5

CDR3: ASSPNRVGNTIY
V: TRBV7-9
size: -
J: TRBJ1-3

CDR3: ASSLGENYGYT
V: TRBV5-6
size: -
J: TRBJ1-2

CDR3: ASSQDRGNTEAF
V: TRBV4-3
size: -
J: TRBJ1-1

CDR3: SSRTGTVNTEAF
V: TRBV29-1
size: -
J: TRBJ1-1

CDR3: ASSLSGQGNGELF
V: TRBV5-1
size: -
J: TRBJ2-2

CDR3: ASSFTTGGNQPQH
V: TRBV5-6
size: -
J: TRBJ1-5

CDR3: ASSLEGHPNTGELF
V: TRBV5-1
size: once
J: TRBJ2-2

CDR3: ATKQVTGELF
V: TRBV15
size: -
J: TRBJ2-2

CDR3: ASSTDRASGYT
V: TRBV27
size: -
J: TRBJ1-2

CDR3: ASSRTPRQSNYGYT
V: TRBV6-2/TRBV6-3
size: -
J: TRBJ1-2

CDR3: ASSLVENSYGYT
V: TRBV7-9
size: -
J: TRBJ1-2

CDR3: ASSELGTGDTEAF
V: TRBV10-2
size: -
J: TRBJ1-1

CDR3: ASSLEGAGGYT
V: TRBV5-4
size: -
J: TRBJ1-2

CDR3: ATSRDKGLAGLETQY
V: TRBV15
size: -
J: TRBJ2-5

CDR3: ATSRLDRGGNQPQH
V: TRBV24-1
size: -
J: TRBJ1-5

CDR3: ASSQVWAGRSYNEQF
V: TRBV3-1/TRBV3-2
size: -
J: TRBJ2-1

CDR3: ASSTKGGGVTEAF
V: TRBV27
size: -
J: TRBJ1-1

CDR3: AISEDRAGTPGEQY
V: TRBV10-3
size: -
J: TRBJ2-7

CDR3: ASSQGTGVNYGYT
V: TRBV4-3
size: -
J: TRBJ1-2

CDR3: ASSTTGGINYGYT
V: TRBV19
size: -
J: TRBJ1-2

CDR3: ASSPGQGSSYEQY
V: TRBV18
size: -
J: TRBJ2-7

CDR3: SAHRVSEQF
V: TRBV20-1
size: once
J: TRBJ2-1

CDR3: ASSYWAQGLGELF
V: TRBV6-2/TRBV6-3
size: -
J: TRBJ2-2

CDR3: ASSLVTGHYGYT
V: TRBV6-5
size: -
J: TRBJ1-2

CDR3: ASSLTSGVPTEQY
V: TRBV5-6
size: -
J: TRBJ2-7

CDR3: ASSAPPGQGTQEAF
V: TRBV19
size: -
J: TRBJ1-1

CDR3: ASLTGRRGYT
V: TRBV19
size: few
J: TRBJ1-2

CDR3: ASQPRGRGYQETQY
V: TRBV11-2
size: once
J: TRBJ2-5

CDR3: ASSPWRVNTEAF
V: TRBV18
size: -
J: TRBJ1-1

CDR3: ASSAGQGVIQPQH
V: TRBV2
size: -
J: TRBJ1-5

CDR3: ATGTGPLTTEAF
V: TRBV27
size: -
J: TRBJ1-1

CDR3: ASGPLGGEDTEAF
V: TRBV12-5
size: -
J: TRBJ1-1

CDR3: ASSPLIVRVLSETQY
V: TRBV6-6
size: once
J: TRBJ2-5

CDR3: ASSYLDRAGNQPQH
V: TRBV6-2/TRBV6-3
size: -
J: TRBJ1-5

CDR3: ASSPGYRVTGELF
V: TRBV14
size: -
J: TRBJ2-2

CDR3: ASSQFTPGDTGELF
V: TRBV3-1/TRBV3-2
size: -
J: TRBJ2-2

CDR3: ATRGRGYTGELF
V: TRBV21-1
size: -
J: TRBJ2-2

CDR3: ASQQSGGRGNQPQH
V: TRBV5-6
size: -
J: TRBJ1-5

CDR3: ASSIDPALYATYEQY
V: TRBV19
size: once
J: TRBJ2-7